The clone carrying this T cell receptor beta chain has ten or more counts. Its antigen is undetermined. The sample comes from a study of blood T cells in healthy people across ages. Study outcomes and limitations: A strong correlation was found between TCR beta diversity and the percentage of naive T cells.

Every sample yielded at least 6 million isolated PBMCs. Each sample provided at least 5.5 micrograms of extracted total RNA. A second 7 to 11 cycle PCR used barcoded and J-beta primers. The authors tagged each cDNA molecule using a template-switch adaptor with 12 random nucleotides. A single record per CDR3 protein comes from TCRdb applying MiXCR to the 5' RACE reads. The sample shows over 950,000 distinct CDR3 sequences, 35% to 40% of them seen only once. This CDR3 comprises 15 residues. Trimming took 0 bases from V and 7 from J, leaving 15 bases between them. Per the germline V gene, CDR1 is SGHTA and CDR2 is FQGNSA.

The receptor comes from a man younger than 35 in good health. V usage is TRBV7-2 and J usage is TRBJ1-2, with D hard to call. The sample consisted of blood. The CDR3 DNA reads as TGTGCCAGCAGCTTAGCGCTAAGTCTCTCTAGTGGCTACACCTTC. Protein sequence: CASSLALSLSSGYTF. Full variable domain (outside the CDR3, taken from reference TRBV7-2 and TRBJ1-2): GAGVSQSPSNKVTEKGKDVELRCDPISGHTALYWYRQSLGQGLEFLIYFQGNSAPDKSGLPSDRFSAERTGGSVSTLTIQRTQQEDSAVYLCASSLALSLSSGYTFGSGTRLTVV.